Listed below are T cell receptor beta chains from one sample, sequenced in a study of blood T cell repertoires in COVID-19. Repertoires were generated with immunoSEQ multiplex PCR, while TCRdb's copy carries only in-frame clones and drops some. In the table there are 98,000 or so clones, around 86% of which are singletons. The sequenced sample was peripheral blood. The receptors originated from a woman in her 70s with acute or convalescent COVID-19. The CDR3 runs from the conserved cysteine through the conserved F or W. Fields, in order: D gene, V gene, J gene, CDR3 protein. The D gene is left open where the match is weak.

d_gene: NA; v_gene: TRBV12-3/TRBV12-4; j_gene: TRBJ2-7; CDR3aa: CASSLANYEQYF
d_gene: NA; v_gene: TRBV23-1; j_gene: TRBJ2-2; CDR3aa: CASSQGTGSNTGELFF
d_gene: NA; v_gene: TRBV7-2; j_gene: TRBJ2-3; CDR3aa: CASSPSTDTQYF
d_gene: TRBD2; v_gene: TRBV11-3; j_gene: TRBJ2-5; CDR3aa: CASSPISGTSRIKETQYF
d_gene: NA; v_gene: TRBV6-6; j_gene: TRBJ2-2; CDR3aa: CASVRNTGELFF
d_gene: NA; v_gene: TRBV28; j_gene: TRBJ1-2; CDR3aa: CASSLSGLNYGYTF
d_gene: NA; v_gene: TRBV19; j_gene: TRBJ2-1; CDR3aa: CASSSHAGRRNYNEQFF
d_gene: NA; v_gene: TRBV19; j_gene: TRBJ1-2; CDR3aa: CASSIDRPLGSYGYTF
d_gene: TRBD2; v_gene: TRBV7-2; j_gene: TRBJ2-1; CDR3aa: CASSLGLASNEQFF
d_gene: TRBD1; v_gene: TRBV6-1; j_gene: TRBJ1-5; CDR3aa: CASSGRRGRGNQPQHF
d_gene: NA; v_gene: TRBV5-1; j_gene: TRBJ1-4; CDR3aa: CASTAGQPGEKLFF
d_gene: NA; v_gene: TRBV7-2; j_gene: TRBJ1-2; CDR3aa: CASRYPGRGEIPYGYTF
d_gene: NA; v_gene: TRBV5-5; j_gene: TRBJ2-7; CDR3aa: CASSFLRVFNDEQYF
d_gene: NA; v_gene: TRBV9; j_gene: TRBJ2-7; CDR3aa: CASSLEQNARQYF
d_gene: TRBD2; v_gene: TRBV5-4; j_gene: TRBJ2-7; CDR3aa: CASSLGSGGPEQYF
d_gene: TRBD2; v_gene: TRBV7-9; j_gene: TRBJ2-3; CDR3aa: CASRGLAGGDTQYF
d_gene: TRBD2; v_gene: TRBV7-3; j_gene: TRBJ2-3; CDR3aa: CASSLTLAGTSRTQYF
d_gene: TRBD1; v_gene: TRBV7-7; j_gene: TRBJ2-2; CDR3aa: CASKSTGTNTGELFF
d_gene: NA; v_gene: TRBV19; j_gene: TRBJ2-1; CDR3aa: CASTPRGSSYNEQFF
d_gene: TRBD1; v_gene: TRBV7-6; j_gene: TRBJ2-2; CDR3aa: CASSSGQATNTGELFF
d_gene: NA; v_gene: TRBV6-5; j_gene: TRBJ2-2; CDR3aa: CASRTVDWRGELFF
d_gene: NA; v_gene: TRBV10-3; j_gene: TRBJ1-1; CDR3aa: CAISEPLRGRTEAFF
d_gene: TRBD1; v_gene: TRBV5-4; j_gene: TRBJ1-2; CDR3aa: CASSSETGVDGYTF
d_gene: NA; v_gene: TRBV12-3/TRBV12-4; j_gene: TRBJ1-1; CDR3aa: CASSAGVNTEAFF